Each of the 30 T cell receptor beta chains below was sequenced from the same sample in a study of blood T cell repertoires in COVID-19. Generated by immunoSEQ multiplex PCR, the TCRdb table keeps only in-frame clones and is missing some. The profile shows almost 70,000 clones, under 85% of them singletons. The sample comprised peripheral blood. The source of these receptors is a man in his 60s with acute or convalescent COVID-19.

As concerns this clone: The junction does not match germline at one end; this may be a read error. At the DNA level, this CDR3 is encoded by other sequences in the same sample as well. The chain is built from TRBV7-3 and TRBJ2-2; D perhaps matches TRBD1 (5 bases). The CDR3 has 14 residues. CDR1 is SGHTA, CDR2 FQGTGA, per germline. The CDR3 bases are TGCGCCAGCAGCTCCCAGAAGGGGTCAGGGGAGCTGTTTTTT. Its protein is CASSSQKGSGELFF.

This clone was picked up a small number of times. This sequence joins TRBV11-2 and TRBJ1-2; TRBD1 agrees at 7 bases. Trimming at V came to 5 bases and at J to 0 bases, leaving 3 bases not matched to a gene. Germline V lookup: CDR1 SGHAT, CDR2 FQNNGV. The CDR3 covers 14 residues. DNA of the CDR3: TGTGCCAGCAGCCCGACAGGGTCTAACTATGGCTACACCTTC. It encodes CASSPTGSNYGYTF.

This sequence joins TRBV7-2 and TRBJ2-3; D ambiguous. Trimming removed 2 bases at V and 6 bases at J, with 9 bases between. The germline V gene has CDR1 SGHTA and CDR2 FQGNSA. This CDR3 has 13 residues. CDR3 in amino acids: CASSLRRSDTQYF. CDR3 sequence (DNA): TGTGCCAGCAGCTTAAGGCGGTCCGATACGCAGTATTTT.

The chain links TRBV4-3 to TRBJ1-1, with 7 positions matching TRBD1. The V gene end was trimmed by 5 bases and the J gene end by 1 base; junction bases not matched to a gene: 7. Per the germline V gene, CDR1 is LGHNA and CDR2 is YSLEER. There are 15 residues in the CDR3. For the CDR3, the DNA is TGCGCCAGCAGCGTAACCGGGACAGAGAACACTGAAGCTTTCTTT. The encoded protein is CASSVTGTENTEAFF.

The V gene is TRBV7-2, the J gene TRBJ2-5; perhaps TRBD1 as D (6 bases). The germline gives CDR1 SGHTA, CDR2 FQGNSA. This CDR3 spans 13 amino acids. Trimming took off 5 bases at V and 4 bases at J, with 11 bases between the two ends. The CDR3 sequence is CASSITGRETQYF. The CDR3 DNA is TGTGCCAGCAGCATCACAGGGCGAGAGACCCAGTACTTC.

The gene calls are TRBV3-1 (or the pseudogene TRBV3-2) and TRBJ1-6, with TRBD1 as a possible D gene (5 bases). There are 13 residues in the CDR3. Germline-derived CDR1 and CDR2 are LGHDT and YNNKEL (reference sequence). Between the trimmed V and J ends, which lost 5 bases and 8 bases, there was a span of 10 bases. Here the CDR3 DNA reads TGTGCCAGCAGCTCATCGGGGGATTCACCCCTCCACTTT. It yields the protein CASSSSGDSPLHF.

The chain recombines TRBV7-9 with TRBJ2-5; a weak D match, TRBD2 (6 bases). Germline CDR1 SEHNR, CDR2 FQNEAQ (reference sequence). There are 14 residues in the CDR3. V was shortened by 5 bases and J by 1 base, with 11 bases between the two germline ends. CDR3 sequence (DNA): TGTGCCAGCAGCCGGCCGGGACTCCAAGAGACCCAGTACTTC. Translating gives CASSRPGLQETQYF. Together with reference TRBV7-9 and TRBJ2-5, the CDR3 gives the full variable domain: DTGVSQNPRHKITKRGQNVTFRCDPISEHNRLYWYRQTLGQGPEFLTYFQNEAQLEKSRLLSDRFSAERPKGSFSTLEIQRTEQGDSAMYLCASSRPGLQETQYFGPGTRLLVL.

The chain carries TRBV5-1 and TRBJ2-1, with 8 bases lining up with TRBD2. V lost 1 base to trimming and J lost 4 bases; unmatched junction nucleotides: 7. The germline CDR1 and CDR2 sequences are SGHRS and YFSETQ. The length of the CDR3 is 16 residues. CDR3 nucleotides: TGCGCCAGCAGCTTGCGTGGCGGGGGGCAATACAATGAGCAGTTCTTC. As protein: CASSLRGGGQYNEQFF.

The rearrangement links TRBV4-2 to TRBJ1-1; 10 bases match TRBD1. The CDR3 has 15 residues. CDR1 is LGHNA, CDR2 YNFKEQ, per germline. V was pared by 6 bases and J by 1 base, with 5 bases of the junction left unmatched. CDR3 amino acids: CASRTGGLGNTEAFF. Here the CDR3 DNA reads TGTGCCAGCAGGACAGGGGGCTTAGGGAACACTGAAGCTTTCTTT.

The chain combines TRBV2 with TRBJ1-6; TRBD1 is a possible D gene (6 bases). The CDR3 totals 16 residues. Trimming removed 7 bases from V and 0 bases from J, with 13 bases in between. Germline V gene sequence: CDR1 SNHLY, CDR2 FYNNEI. CDR3 residues: CASKIRQDSYNSPLHF. The CDR3 region has the DNA TGTGCCAGCAAAATACGACAGGACTCCTATAATTCACCCCTCCACTTT. Based on the CDR3 plus reference TRBV2 and TRBJ1-6, the full variable domain is EPEVTQTPSHQVTQMGQEVILRCVPISNHLYFYWYRQILGQKVEFLVSFYNNEISEKSEIFDDQFSVERPDGSNFTLKIRSTKLEDSAMYFCASKIRQDSYNSPLHFGNGTRLTVT.

This chain uses TRBV5-1 with TRBJ2-7; 10 nucleotides agree with TRBD2. Looked up from germline, CDR1 is SGHRS and CDR2 is YFSETQ. This CDR3 is 14 amino acids long. V trimming: 3 bases; J trimming: 6 bases; junction bases outside the gene matches: 6. CDR3 amino acids: CASSSTSGGVEQYF. In DNA, the CDR3 is TGCGCCAGCAGCTCGACCAGCGGGGGGGTCGAGCAGTACTTC.

J is TRBJ1-2 and V is TRBV2, with unresolved D. The V gene lost 6 bases and the J gene lost 4 bases, with 9 bases spanning the gap. The CDR3 has 12 residues. Germline values: CDR1 SNHLY, CDR2 FYNNEI. CDR3 sequence: CASREVPYGYTF. DNA of the CDR3: TGTGCCAGCAGAGAGGTTCCCTATGGCTACACCTTC. The full variable domain, completed using reference TRBV2 and TRBJ1-2, is EPEVTQTPSHQVTQMGQEVILRCVPISNHLYFYWYRQILGQKVEFLVSFYNNEISEKSEIFDDQFSVERPDGSNFTLKIRSTKLEDSAMYFCASREVPYGYTFGSGTRLTVV.

The V call is TRBV4-2, the J call TRBJ1-5; 8 nucleotides line up with TRBD1. V shed 1 base and J 7 bases; nucleotides not matched to a gene: 3. CDR3 length: 14 residues. Germline assignment: CDR1 LGHNA and CDR2 YNFKEQ. CDR3 residues: CASSQGTGRQPQHF. The CDR3 bases are TGTGCCAGCAGCCAAGGGACAGGGAGGCAGCCCCAGCATTTT.

The chain joins TRBV7-2 to TRBJ2-2; D unclear. This CDR3 spans 12 amino acids. The germline V gene encodes CDR1 SGHTA and CDR2 FQGNSA. Trimming shortened V by 5 bases and J by 6 bases, and 7 bases separated the two germline ends. The CDR3 region has the DNA TGTGCCAGCAGCCCTCCTGCCGGGGAGCTGTTTTTT. Protein: CASSPPAGELFF.

The chain recombines TRBV6-5 with TRBJ2-3; 7 bases are a match to TRBD2. This CDR3 is built from 15 residues. The germline V gene has CDR1 MNHEY and CDR2 SVGAGI. The V gene end was trimmed by 2 bases and the J gene end by 3 bases; junction bases not matched to a gene: 5. In DNA form, the CDR3 reads TGTGCCAGCAGTTACGGCCAGCGGGGAACAGATACGCAGTATTTT. This gives the protein CASSYGQRGTDTQYF.

This clone was detected a few times. The chain uses TRBV5-4 and TRBJ1-4; unclear D gene. Germline V gene data show CDR1 as SGHNT and CDR2 as YYREEE (reference sequence). Trimming pared 0 bases from V and 7 bases from J, leaving 7 bases between. The CDR3 totals 13 residues. The CDR3 protein is CASSLDSSEKLFF. CDR3 coding DNA: TGTGCCAGCAGCTTGGATTCGAGTGAAAAACTGTTTTTT.

The V gene is TRBV7-6, the J gene TRBJ2-3; D gene uncertain. This CDR3 is 15 amino acids long. Germline V gene sequence: CDR1 SGHVS, CDR2 FNYEAQ. The V and J ends lost 1 base and 1 base respectively, with 9 bases between them. The CDR3 DNA is TGTGCCAGCAGCTTAGACATGCGGCGCACAGATACGCAGTATTTT. Protein sequence: CASSLDMRRTDTQYF.

The chain carries TRBV25-1 and TRBJ2-2; 8 bases are shared with TRBD1. This CDR3 spans 15 amino acids. CDR1 is MGHDK and CDR2 is SYGVNS in the germline V gene. Trimming removed 4 bases from V and 4 bases from J; junction bases left unmatched: 5. As DNA, the CDR3 is TGTGCCAGCAGTGCACCGACAGGGGTCACCGGGGAGCTGTTTTTT. It encodes CASSAPTGVTGELFF.

This clone was detected a few times. This CDR3 reads CASSLVADEKLFF. CDR3 DNA sequence: TGTGCCAGCAGCTTAGTAGCTGATGAAAAACTGTTTTTT. This sequence joins TRBV7-2 and TRBJ1-4; unclear D gene. Germline CDR1 and CDR2: SGHTA and FQGNSA. The CDR3 contains 13 residues. The ends were cut back, 1 base at V and 6 bases at J, with 6 bases in the middle.

The chain couples TRBV27 to TRBJ1-6; 12 bases are a match to TRBD1. CDR3 size: 14 residues. Germline assignment: CDR1 MNHEY and CDR2 SMNVEV (reference sequence). Trimming took 8 bases from V and 7 from J; bases not matched to a gene: 3. The CDR3 DNA sequence: TGTGCCAGCGGGGGACAGGGGGCGAATTCACCCCTCCACTTT. Translated: CASGGQGANSPLHF.

The J gene is TRBJ2-7, the V gene TRBV2, with 9 positions matching TRBD2. Germline CDR1 SNHLY, CDR2 FYNNEI. Trimming cost V 4 bases and J 3 bases; bases outside gene matches: 4. The CDR3 contains 14 residues. CDR3 sequence reads: CASSGGLALYEQYF. DNA of the CDR3: TGTGCCAGCAGTGGGGGACTAGCCCTCTACGAGCAGTACTTC.

This clone was detected only a few times. The rearrangement links TRBV7-2 to TRBJ1-6, with 8 bases lining up with TRBD1. J was trimmed by 2 bases and V by 5 bases; bases with no gene match: 8. Germline lookup yields CDR1 SGHTA and CDR2 FQGNSA. The CDR3 runs to 17 residues. CDR3: CASSPRQGWTYNSPLHF. CDR3 nucleotides: TGTGCCAGCAGCCCCAGACAGGGGTGGACCTATAATTCACCCCTCCACTTT.

This rearrangement joins TRBV7-2 to TRBJ2-5; D is possibly TRBD2 (5 bases). Trimming stripped 3 bases from V and 9 bases from J, with 14 bases between. The CDR3 runs 13 residues. CDR1 is SGHTA and CDR2 is FQGNSA in the germline V gene. The CDR3 protein is CASSFQTRAAQYF. DNA of the CDR3: TGTGCCAGCAGCTTCCAGACAAGAGCGGCCCAGTACTTC.

The V and J genes are TRBV28 and TRBJ2-3; possible D gene TRBD2, 5 bases. This CDR3 has 15 amino acids. Trimming removed 7 bases at V and 4 bases at J, with 18 bases between. CDR1 is MDHEN and CDR2 is SYDVKM in the germline V gene. Here the CDR3 DNA reads TGTGCCAGCATATCCCGGGGTCGGGTCCCAGATACGCAGTATTTT. Translating gives CASISRGRVPDTQYF.

The chain has TRBV6-5 and TRBJ2-7, with D perhaps matching TRBD2 (6 bases). Trimming shortened V by 0 bases and J by 4 bases, and 7 bases separated the two germline ends. The CDR3 contains 13 residues. Germline CDR1 reads MNHEY; CDR2 reads SVGAGI. For the CDR3, the DNA is TGTGCCAGCAGTTACTCGCTAGCGTACGAGCAGTACTTC. This encodes CASSYSLAYEQYF.

The rearrangement links TRBV30 to TRBJ2-4; 9 bases line up with TRBD1. Germline trimming cut 5 bases from V and 4 bases from J; bases unmatched to any gene: 0. The CDR3 has 12 amino acids. In germline, CDR1 is GTSNPN, CDR2 SVGIG (reference sequence). CDR3 bases: TGTGCCTGGGGACAGGGGAAAAACATTCAGTACTTC. As protein: CAWGQGKNIQYF.

J is TRBJ2-1 and V is TRBV5-1, with 8 positions matching TRBD1. CDR3 size: 14 residues. Per germline, CDR1 SGHRS and CDR2 YFSETQ. Losses at the gene ends were 0 bases for V and 5 bases for J; bases not matched to a gene: 1. This CDR3 reads CASSLGDRHNEQFF. CDR3 in DNA: TGCGCCAGCAGCTTGGGGGACAGGCACAATGAGCAGTTCTTC. Together with reference TRBV5-1 and TRBJ2-1, the CDR3 gives the full variable domain: KAGVTQTPRYLIKTRGQQVTLSCSPISGHRSVSWYQQTPGQGLQFLFEYFSETQRNKGNFPGRFSGRQFSNSRSEMNVSTLELGDSALYLCASSLGDRHNEQFFGPGTRLTVL.

This clone appeared once. The chain carries TRBV15 and TRBJ1-5; D perhaps matches TRBD1 (6 bases). Germline CDR1 LNHNV, CDR2 YYDKDF (reference sequence). Deletions cut 0 bases from V and 7 bases from J, with 25 bases between. This CDR3 is 19 amino acids long. Written as DNA, the CDR3 is TGTGCCACCAGCAGAGATACCAGTAAGTCCACAGGGATTCGGCAGCCCCAGCATTTT. Its protein product is CATSRDTSKSTGIRQPQHF.

This clone has a handful of counts. The rearrangement joins TRBV7-9 to TRBJ2-1, with a tentative D call TRBD2 (5 bases). Germline-derived CDR1 and CDR2 are SEHNR and FQNEAQ (reference sequence). V shed 0 bases and J shed 2 bases, with 11 bases lying between them. The CDR3 is made up of 16 amino acids. The CDR3 sequence: CASSLAGADPYNEQFF. The CDR3 nucleotides are TGTGCCAGCAGCTTAGCGGGAGCGGACCCCTACAATGAGCAGTTCTTC.

V is TRBV19 and J is TRBJ1-2; TRBD1 is a possible D gene (6 bases). Germline loops: CDR1 LNHDA, CDR2 SQIVND (reference sequence). With 5 bases removed from V and 4 bases from J, the gap between germline ends came to 11 bases. The CDR3 is 13 amino acids. In DNA, the CDR3 is TGTGCCAGTAGTCCTGACAGGCCCTATGGCTACACCTTC. This sequence encodes CASSPDRPYGYTF.